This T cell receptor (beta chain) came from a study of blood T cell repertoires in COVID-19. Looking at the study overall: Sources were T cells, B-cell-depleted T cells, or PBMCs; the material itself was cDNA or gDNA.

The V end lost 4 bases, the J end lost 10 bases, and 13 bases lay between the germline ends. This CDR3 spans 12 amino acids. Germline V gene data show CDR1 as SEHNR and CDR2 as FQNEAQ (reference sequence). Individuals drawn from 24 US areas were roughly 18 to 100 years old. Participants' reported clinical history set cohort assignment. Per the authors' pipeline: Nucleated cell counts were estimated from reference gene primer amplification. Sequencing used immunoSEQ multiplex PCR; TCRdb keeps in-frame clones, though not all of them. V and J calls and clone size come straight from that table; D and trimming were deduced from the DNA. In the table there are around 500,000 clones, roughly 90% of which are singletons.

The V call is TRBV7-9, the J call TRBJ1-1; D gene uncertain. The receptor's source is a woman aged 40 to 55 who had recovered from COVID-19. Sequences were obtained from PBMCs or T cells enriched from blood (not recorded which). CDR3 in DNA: TGTGCCAGCAGCTCCGAGCTGGGGAGAGCTTTCTTT. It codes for CASSSELGRAFF.